Shown below are 26 T cell receptor beta chains from a single sample sequenced in a study of cytomegalovirus exposure and HLA in healthy donors. With 60 Vbeta and 13 Jbeta primers, the PCR was carried out. TCRdb's table, derived via immunoSEQ multiplex PCR, lists solely in-frame clones and lacks some. The sample has 140,000 to 150,000 clones, 77% seen once. Sequenced: PBMCs. Receptor source: a male donor in good health and CMV-seronegative.

Only a few counts were recorded for this clone. This chain connects TRBV11-3 to TRBJ2-1; perhaps TRBD2 as D (6 bases). Per germline, CDR1 SGHNT and CDR2 YENEEA. V was pared by 4 bases and J by 7 bases, with 11 bases between. The CDR3 contains 13 residues. The CDR3 DNA reads TGTGCCAGCAGCTCCGGGAGTCTTAATGAGCAGTTCTTC. Its translation: CASSSGSLNEQFF.

The chain carries TRBV11-3 and TRBJ2-3, with 9 bases fitting TRBD1. The germline CDR1 and CDR2 sequences are SGHNT and YENEEA. V lost 1 base and J lost 2; bases outside the gene matches: 7. The CDR3 consists of 17 residues. CDR3 protein: CASSLGVTGGLTDTQYF. CDR3 nucleotides: TGTGCCAGCAGCTTAGGCGTAACAGGGGGCCTCACAGATACGCAGTATTTT.

The V gene is TRBV11-2, the J gene TRBJ1-1; the match to TRBD1 covers 12 bases. The V gene end was trimmed by 5 bases and the J gene end by 11 bases; junction bases not matched to a gene: 6. The CDR3 loop spans 13 amino acids. Per germline, CDR1 SGHAT and CDR2 FQNNGV. The CDR3 protein is CASSLGQGARAFF. DNA of the CDR3: TGTGCCAGCAGCCTGGGACAGGGGGCCCGGGCTTTCTTT.

The CDR3 DNA sequence: TGTGCCAGCAGCTTGGCCGGCCAGGGAAGATCTTTCTTT. It is translated as CASSLAGQGRSFF. The chain is built from TRBV5-6 and TRBJ1-1; a possible D gene is TRBD1 (5 bases). The CDR3 covers 13 residues. Deletions cut 0 bases from V and 12 bases from J, with 15 bases between. Germline CDR1 is SGHDT and CDR2 is YYEEEE.

This clone was found once. The chain joins TRBV7-9 to TRBJ2-1; TRBD2 matches 7 bases. V lost 5 bases and J lost 5; bases outside the gene matches: 12. This CDR3 region has 16 residues. Germline V lookup: CDR1 SEHNR, CDR2 FQNEAQ (reference sequence). The CDR3 sequence is CASSRIAGGRNNEQFF. CDR3 bases: TGTGCCAGCAGCCGCATAGCGGGCGGACGCAACAATGAGCAGTTCTTC.

The genes are TRBV1 and TRBJ2-3; the D segment call TRBD2 is taken from the table without a DNA check. TRBV1 is reported as a pseudogene. This CDR3 comprises 15 residues. This chain's CDR3 is CTTQGELASTDTQYF. CDR3 DNA: TGCACCACTCAAGGAGAACTAGCGAGCACAGATACGCAGTATTTT.

The chain couples TRBV19 to TRBJ1-5; 8 bases line up with TRBD1. V was clipped by 10 bases and J by 2 bases; unmatched bases: 7. Germline CDR1 reads LNHDA; CDR2 reads SQIVND (reference sequence). There are 14 residues in the CDR3. The CDR3 loop reads CATSTGAGNQPQHF. CDR3 bases: TGTGCCACTTCGACAGGGGCAGGCAATCAGCCCCAGCATTTT.

This clone was seen only once. The rearrangement links TRBV7-2 to TRBJ2-1; the D gene is possibly TRBD2 (6 bases). This CDR3 spans 12 amino acids. The V gene's germline CDR1 is SGHTA and CDR2 FQGNSA. V was trimmed by 3 bases and J by 14 bases, leaving 14 bases between them. CDR3 DNA: TGTGCCAGCAGCTTGAGACTAGAAAGGGAGTTCTTC. It is translated as CASSLRLEREFF.

This clone was seen a single time. This chain connects TRBV11-1 to TRBJ2-7; possibly TRBD1 for D (5 bases). Trimming stripped 5 bases from V and 4 bases from J, with 9 bases between. Germline-derived CDR1 and CDR2 are SGHAT and FQDESV (reference sequence). This CDR3 has 12 residues. Written as DNA, the CDR3 is TGTGCCAGCAGCCCTAGGGGTTACGAGCAGTACTTC. Its protein product is CASSPRGYEQYF.

This rearrangement joins TRBV4-1 to TRBJ2-5; perhaps TRBD2 as D (6 bases). This CDR3 is 14 amino acids long. CDR1 is MGHRA, CDR2 YSYEKL, per germline. Between the trimmed V and J ends, which lost 3 bases and 4 bases, there was a span of 12 bases. The CDR3 protein is CASSHVGGGETQYF. Here the CDR3 DNA reads TGCGCCAGCAGCCACGTCGGGGGAGGAGAGACCCAGTACTTC.

Details on this clone: This CDR3 is also generated by other DNA sequences in the sample. As DNA, the CDR3 is TGTGCCAGCAGCGTTCCGGGACTAGCGGGATACGAGCAGTACTTC. It is translated as CASSVPGLAGYEQYF. The chain links TRBV5-4 to TRBJ2-7; 13 nucleotides align to TRBD2. The CDR3 is 15 residues long. Germline CDR1 SGHNT, CDR2 YYREEE (reference sequence). Germline trimming cut 4 bases from V and 4 bases from J; bases unmatched to any gene: 5.

The V and J genes are TRBV30 and TRBJ2-3, with 9 bases matching TRBD1. This CDR3 spans 16 amino acids. Unmatched junction bases numbered 6, after V lost 0 bases and J lost 2 bases. Looked up from germline, CDR1 is GTSNPN and CDR2 is SVGIG (reference sequence). CDR3 protein: CAWSVGQGWDTDTQYF. Here the CDR3 DNA reads TGTGCCTGGAGTGTCGGACAGGGGTGGGACACAGATACGCAGTATTTT.

The V and J genes are TRBV5-1 and TRBJ1-2, with D perhaps matching TRBD1 (6 bases). There are 15 residues in the CDR3. Trimming pared 5 bases from V and 7 bases from J, leaving 21 bases between. Germline CDR1 is SGHRS and CDR2 is YFSETQ. CDR3 sequence (DNA): TGCGCCAGCAGGCGCCACTTACAGGGTCAGGGTGGCTACACCTTC. This gives the protein CASRRHLQGQGGYTF.

This chain uses TRBV6-1 with TRBJ1-2; 9 nucleotides agree with TRBD1. Losses at the gene ends were 6 bases for V and 7 bases for J; bases not matched to a gene: 6. Germline loops: CDR1 MNHNS, CDR2 SASEGT. This CDR3 comprises 13 residues. CDR3 bases: TGTGCCAGCAGCATGGGACAGGGCGGTGGCTACACCTTC. It is translated as CASSMGQGGGYTF.

This clone was picked up one time. Because the CDR3's place on the DNA is in doubt, the DNA is left out and the CDR3 is given as listed by TCRdb. The V call is TRBV5-1, the J call TRBJ2-1; TRBD1, the table's D call, was not compared with the DNA. CDR1 is SGHRS, CDR2 YFSETQ, per germline. 11 amino acids form the CDR3, both terminal residues included. CDR3 sequence: CASFGQGAVFF.

The chain links TRBV7-8 to TRBJ2-2; 11 bases line up with TRBD1. Trimming cost V 0 bases and J 0 bases; bases outside gene matches: 0. The CDR3 has 17 residues. Germline CDR1 and CDR2: SGHVS and FQNEAQ. Here the CDR3 DNA reads TGTGCCAGCAGCTTAGCGGGACAGGGGGCGAACACCGGGGAGCTGTTTTTT. It codes for CASSLAGQGANTGELFF.

This rearrangement joins TRBV7-9 to TRBJ1-1; TRBD1 matches at 7 bases. After removal of 2 bases from V and 7 bases from J, the junction contained 4 bases not matched to a gene. The germline V gene has CDR1 SEHNR and CDR2 FQNEAQ (reference sequence). This CDR3 has 13 amino acids. CDR3 loop: CASSLNRDSEAFF. The CDR3 DNA is TGTGCCAGCAGCTTAAACCGGGACAGTGAAGCTTTCTTT.

This chain links TRBV27 with TRBJ1-2; weak D call: TRBD1 (6 bases). The CDR3 extends over 13 amino acids. Germline assignment: CDR1 MNHEY and CDR2 SMNVEV (reference sequence). V was shortened by 7 bases and J by 5 bases, with 14 bases between the two germline ends. CDR3 amino acids: CASTPEGGYGYTF. Written as DNA, the CDR3 is TGTGCCAGCACCCCCGAAGGGGGATATGGCTACACCTTC.

The chain recombines TRBV7-6 with TRBJ2-1, with 14 bases identical to TRBD2. The CDR3 consists of 17 residues. CDR1 SGHVS and CDR2 FNYEAQ come from the germline V gene. V lost 5 bases and J lost 9; bases outside the gene matches: 12. CDR3 sequence reads: CASSLKGGTSGRGEQFF. The CDR3 nucleotides are TGTGCCAGCAGCCTTAAAGGTGGGACTAGCGGGAGAGGTGAGCAGTTCTTC.

The chain has TRBV9 and TRBJ2-3, with 9 bases fitting TRBD2. Looked up from germline, CDR1 is SGDLS and CDR2 is YYNGEE. V was clipped by 3 bases and J by 5 bases; unmatched bases: 10. There are 16 residues in the CDR3. The CDR3, as DNA: TGTGCCAGCAGCGCCTCTAGCGGGAACGGGGGAGATACGCAGTATTTT. Translating it yields CASSASSGNGGDTQYF.

The chain has TRBV4-2 and TRBJ1-2, with 7 bases that match TRBD1. The germline gives CDR1 LGHNA, CDR2 YNFKEQ. The CDR3 covers 13 residues. V shed 0 bases, J shed 6 bases, and the junction held 1 base outside the gene matches. In DNA form, the CDR3 reads TGTGCCAGCAGCCAAGAGGACAGGAATGGCTACACCTTC. Translation gives CASSQEDRNGYTF.

The V gene is TRBV19, the J gene TRBJ1-2; TRBD1 agrees at 11 bases. V dropped 3 bases and J dropped 7; count of bases not matched to a gene: 7. In germline, CDR1 is LNHDA, CDR2 SQIVND (reference sequence). The CDR3 contains 15 residues. CDR3 nucleotide sequence: TGTGCCAGTAGTATGGCTGGGACAGGGGGGTTTGGCTACACCTTC. Translation: CASSMAGTGGFGYTF. Looking up the rest from reference TRBV19 and TRBJ1-2 gives the full variable domain: DGGITQSPKYLFRKEGQNVTLSCEQNLNHDAMYWYRQDPGQGLRLIYYSQIVNDFQKGDIAEGYSVSREKKESFPLTVTSAQKNPTAFYLCASSMAGTGGFGYTFGSGTRLTVV.

The V gene is TRBV5-4, the J gene TRBJ2-3, with D unclear. V was shortened by 3 bases and J by 2 bases, with 16 bases between the two germline ends. The V gene's germline CDR1 is SGHNT and CDR2 YYREEE (reference sequence). The CDR3 extends over 16 amino acids. CDR3 loop: CASSSYYTGTTDTQYF. For the CDR3, the DNA is TGTGCCAGCAGCTCGTACTACACTGGAACCACAGATACGCAGTATTTT.

The chain combines TRBV20-1 with TRBJ2-1; 7 positions agree with TRBD2. CDR3 length: 11 residues. With V trimmed by 6 bases and J by 16 bases, 12 bases remained unmatched. Per germline, CDR1 DFQATT and CDR2 SNEGSKA (reference sequence). The DNA for the CDR3 is TGCAGTGCAGGCTCGGGGGGACTGGCCTTCTTC. It encodes CSAGSGGLAFF.

V usage is TRBV4-1 and J usage is TRBJ2-5; 8 bases fit TRBD1. The DNA end lines up better with TRBJ2-7; the J call may be wrong. The CDR3 is 14 amino acids. Germline-derived CDR1 and CDR2 are MGHRA and YSYEKL. The CDR3 loop is CASSQRQGSYEQYF. The CDR3 DNA sequence: TGCGCCAGCAGCCAAAGACAGGGGTCCTACGAGCAGTACTTC.

CDR3 sequence reads: CASRQRGATDTQYF. The CDR3 nucleotides are TGCGCCAGCAGACAGCGGGGGGCCACAGATACGCAGTATTTT. The chain employs TRBV10-2 and TRBJ2-3; the match to TRBD2 covers 9 bases. The germline CDR1 and CDR2 sequences are WSHSY and SAAADI. The V and J ends lost 6 bases and 2 bases, in that order; junction bases with no gene match: 3. The CDR3 consists of 14 residues.